This is a list of T cell receptor beta chains from one sample in a study of cytomegalovirus exposure and HLA in healthy donors. TCRdb's copy holds only in-frame clones and misses some; the assay was immunoSEQ multiplex PCR. This sample carries around 70,000 clones, around 95% of them seen once, and the ten largest clones take approximately 0.59%. The sequencing input was PBMCs. These TCRs come from a woman aged 18-29 years in good health and CMV-seronegative. The CDR3 runs from the conserved cysteine through the conserved F or W. The order of the fields is V gene, clone size, D gene, J gene, CDR3 DNA, CDR3 protein. D genes are given only for firm matches. The listing skips clone size in some rows; elsewhere it reads once, few, many or a size class.

v_call: TRBV9; clone_size: NA; d_call: TRBD1; j_call: TRBJ2-2; cdr3_nt: TGTGCCAGCAGCCCAGGGGGAACCGGGGAGCTGTTTTTT; cdr3_aa: CASSPGGTGELFF
v_call: TRBV7-6; clone_size: NA; d_call: TRBD2; j_call: TRBJ2-2; cdr3_nt: TGTGCCAGCAGCGGGACTAGCGGGCGCACCGGGGAGCTGTTTTTT; cdr3_aa: CASSGTSGRTGELFF
v_call: TRBV28; clone_size: NA; d_call: NA; j_call: TRBJ1-4; cdr3_nt: TGTGCCAGTCAACGGGGAGGAAATGAAAAACTGTTTTTT; cdr3_aa: CASQRGGNEKLFF
v_call: TRBV4-2; clone_size: NA; d_call: TRBD2; j_call: TRBJ2-3; cdr3_nt: TGTGCCAGCAGCCCCCAGGAGAGCGGGGGGCGGTTGGGGACGCAGTATTTT; cdr3_aa: CASSPQESGGRLGTQYF
v_call: TRBV30; clone_size: NA; d_call: NA; j_call: TRBJ2-7; cdr3_nt: TGTGCCTGGAGTGGTCATGCGGCCTACGAGCAGTACTTC; cdr3_aa: CAWSGHAAYEQYF
v_call: TRBV7-3; clone_size: NA; d_call: NA; j_call: TRBJ2-2; cdr3_nt: TGTGCCAGCAGTACAGGGTACACCGGGGAGCTGTTTTTT; cdr3_aa: CASSTGYTGELFF
v_call: TRBV7-6; clone_size: NA; d_call: NA; j_call: TRBJ2-4; cdr3_nt: TGTGCCAGCAGCTTAGATCCCCCACTAGCAGCGGGCAAAAACATTCAGTACTTC; cdr3_aa: CASSLDPPLAAGKNIQYF
v_call: TRBV6-5; clone_size: NA; d_call: NA; j_call: TRBJ2-2; cdr3_nt: TGTGCCAGCACCCAGGGACTTTCGATGTGGGGGGAGCTGTTTTTT; cdr3_aa: CASTQGLSMWGELFF
v_call: TRBV9; clone_size: NA; d_call: NA; j_call: TRBJ2-7; cdr3_nt: TGTGCCAGCAGCGTGACCTTCGGGGAGCAGTACTTC; cdr3_aa: CASSVTFGEQYF
v_call: TRBV28; clone_size: NA; d_call: TRBD1; j_call: TRBJ1-6; cdr3_nt: TGTGCCAGCAGTTCCCAGGGGGTTAGAAGTGATAATTCACCCCTCCACTTT; cdr3_aa: CASSSQGVRSDNSPLHF
v_call: TRBV5-4; clone_size: NA; d_call: TRBD1; j_call: TRBJ2-1; cdr3_nt: TGTGCCAGCAGTCCTTCCGGGACAGGGGGCAATGAGCAGTTCTTC; cdr3_aa: CASSPSGTGGNEQFF
v_call: TRBV5-1; clone_size: NA; d_call: NA; j_call: TRBJ2-2; cdr3_nt: TGCGCCAGCAGCTTGGAGTCCGGGGTGAACACCGGGGAGCTGTTTTTT; cdr3_aa: CASSLESGVNTGELFF
v_call: TRBV7-9; clone_size: NA; d_call: TRBD1; j_call: TRBJ1-2; cdr3_nt: TGTGCCAGCAGCCCCGACGGACAGGCAAACTACTATGGCTACACCTTC; cdr3_aa: CASSPDGQANYYGYTF
v_call: TRBV6-5; clone_size: NA; d_call: NA; j_call: TRBJ1-2; cdr3_nt: TGTGCCAGCAATACGGGTGCCAACTATGGCTACACCTTC; cdr3_aa: CASNTGANYGYTF
v_call: TRBV6-5; clone_size: NA; d_call: TRBD1; j_call: TRBJ1-2; cdr3_nt: TGTGCCAGCAGCTACCCCGGACAGGGCTACTATGGCTACACCTTC; cdr3_aa: CASSYPGQGYYGYTF
v_call: TRBV27; clone_size: NA; d_call: TRBD1; j_call: TRBJ1-5; cdr3_nt: TGTGCCAGCAGTTCCGAACAGGGGGCGAGTCAGCCCCAGCATTTT; cdr3_aa: CASSSEQGASQPQHF
v_call: TRBV9; clone_size: NA; d_call: TRBD2; j_call: TRBJ2-1; cdr3_nt: TGTGCCAGCAGCGTGACTAGCGGGGGGGCCTCGTTTTCCAATGAGCAGTTCTTC; cdr3_aa: CASSVTSGGASFSNEQFF
v_call: TRBV7-9; clone_size: NA; d_call: NA; j_call: TRBJ2-7; cdr3_nt: TGTGCCAGCAGCCGCTCCTACGAGCAGTACTTC; cdr3_aa: CASSRSYEQYF
v_call: TRBV6-6; clone_size: NA; d_call: NA; j_call: TRBJ1-5; cdr3_nt: TGTGCCAGCAGAGAGCTTTATAGCAATCAGCCCCAGCATTTT; cdr3_aa: CASRELYSNQPQHF
v_call: TRBV9; clone_size: NA; d_call: TRBD1; j_call: TRBJ1-4; cdr3_nt: TGTGCCAGCAGCGTGGGACAGGGTGCAACTAATGAAAAACTGTTTTTT; cdr3_aa: CASSVGQGATNEKLFF
v_call: TRBV10-3; clone_size: NA; d_call: NA; j_call: TRBJ2-3; cdr3_nt: TGTGCCACCGCGACAGCTAGCACAGATACGCAGTATTTT; cdr3_aa: CATATASTDTQYF
v_call: TRBV18; clone_size: NA; d_call: NA; j_call: TRBJ1-1; cdr3_nt: TGTGCCAGCTCACCTCCAAACCGGGAGGCTGAAGCTTTCTTT; cdr3_aa: CASSPPNREAEAFF
v_call: TRBV7-6; clone_size: NA; d_call: NA; j_call: TRBJ2-7; cdr3_nt: TGTGCCAGCAGCTTAGCAACAGGGTCGGGCTACGAGCAGTACTTC; cdr3_aa: CASSLATGSGYEQYF
v_call: TRBV2; clone_size: NA; d_call: NA; j_call: TRBJ1-1; cdr3_nt: TGTGCCAGCAGGGCTGACAGGAGCACGAACACTGAAGCTTTCTTT; cdr3_aa: CASRADRSTNTEAFF
v_call: TRBV6-4; clone_size: NA; d_call: TRBD2; j_call: TRBJ2-1; cdr3_nt: TGTGCCAGCAGCCCCGGGACTAGCGGGGGGGCCGATGAGCAGTTCTTC; cdr3_aa: CASSPGTSGGADEQFF
v_call: TRBV28; clone_size: once; d_call: TRBD1; j_call: TRBJ1-2; cdr3_nt: TGTGCCAGCAGCCAACCTTTGACAGGGGCCACTAACTATGGCTACACCTTC; cdr3_aa: CASSQPLTGATNYGYTF
v_call: TRBV9; clone_size: NA; d_call: NA; j_call: TRBJ1-1; cdr3_nt: TGTGCCAGCAGCGCCCAGGGGTACACTGAAGCTTTCTTT; cdr3_aa: CASSAQGYTEAFF
v_call: TRBV2; clone_size: NA; d_call: NA; j_call: TRBJ2-3; cdr3_nt: TGTGCCAGCAGTGAAGTTGGACAGACAGATACGCAGTATTTT; cdr3_aa: CASSEVGQTDTQYF
v_call: TRBV2; clone_size: NA; d_call: NA; j_call: TRBJ1-5; cdr3_nt: TGTGCCTCCCAAAGGGGACTGTCCGATAGCAATCAGCCCCAGCATTTT; cdr3_aa: CASQRGLSDSNQPQHF
v_call: TRBV19; clone_size: once; d_call: NA; j_call: TRBJ1-1; cdr3_nt: TGTGCCAGTAGTAAATCCGGACAGCTGAACACTGAAGCTTTCTTT; cdr3_aa: CASSKSGQLNTEAFF